These 14 T cell receptor beta chains were sequenced from one sample in a study of T cell clonality in common variable immunodeficiency. Sequencing used immunoSEQ multiplex PCR; TCRdb keeps in-frame clones, though not all of them. Observed in the sample are some 64,000 clones, none of them singletons. Material for sequencing was peripheral blood mononuclear cells. These receptors were collected from a person aged 18 to 75 in good health.

This clone has at least ten counts. The sequence runs out 3 residues before the end of the CDR3; the remainder is reconstructed from the germline J gene. The V gene is TRBV28, the J gene TRBJ2-7; the match to TRBD2 covers 7 bases. There are 14 residues in the CDR3. V lost 4 bases and J lost 5; bases outside the gene matches: 8. The germline V gene has CDR1 MDHEN and CDR2 SYDVKM. CDR3 DNA (partial): TGTGCCAGCAGTTCGACTAGCATGAAACACGAG. It specifies CASSSTSMKHE. The full CDR3 is CASSSTSMKHEQYF. Looking up the rest from reference TRBV28 and TRBJ2-7 gives the full variable domain: DVKVTQSSRYLVKRTGEKVFLECVQDMDHENMFWYRQDPGLGLRLIYFSYDVKMKEKGDIPEGYSVSREKKERFSLILESASTNQTSMYLCASSSTSMKHEQYFGPGTRLTVT.

This clone showed up many times. Coverage ceases 3 residues before the CDR3 finishes, and the germline J gene fills in the end. The chain uses TRBV28 and TRBJ1-5, with D hard to call. The germline V and J ends were trimmed by 3 bases and 3 bases, with 9 bases remaining between them. This CDR3 comprises 14 residues. CDR1 is MDHEN and CDR2 is SYDVKM in the germline V gene. This chain's CDR3 is CASSFTRPNQPQHF. The CDR3 DNA, read in part, is TGTGCCAGCAGTTTCACCAGGCCCAATCAGCCC.

Ten or more counts support this clone. The read stops 3 residues short of the end of the CDR3; the missing end is completed from the germline J gene. The V and J genes are TRBV14 and TRBJ2-2, with D possibly TRBD2 on 5 matching bases. Germline lookup yields CDR1 SGHDN and CDR2 FVKESK. V gave up 9 bases and J gave up 5 bases, with 13 bases separating them. This CDR3 comprises 13 residues. Partial CDR3 DNA: TGTGCCAGGGCGCGCGGGCGAACCGGGGAG. Protein product: CARARGRTGE. The whole CDR3 protein is CARARGRTGELFF.

This clone was seen ten or more times. The CDR3 extends 3 residues past the end of the read, so its final part is completed from the germline J gene. This rearrangement joins TRBV5-6 to TRBJ1-5; no clear D gene. The CDR3 length is 14 residues. Germline values: CDR1 SGHDT, CDR2 YYEEEE. The V gene lost 1 base and the J gene lost 3 bases, with 8 bases spanning the gap. CDR3 sequence: CASSLSPVNQPQHF. The part of the CDR3 DNA that was read is TGTGCCAGCAGCTTGAGCCCGGTCAATCAGCCC.

This clone has a count of ten or more. The missing CDR3 end, 3 residues past where the read stops, is filled in from the germline J gene. The V gene is TRBV20-1, the J gene TRBJ2-1, with TRBD1 matching over 9 bases. The CDR3 spans 16 residues. The V and J ends lost 1 base and 8 bases, in that order; junction bases with no gene match: 12. Germline V gives CDR1 DFQATT, CDR2 SNEGSKA (reference sequence). CDR3 sequence reads: CSARVRNRGRGDEQFF. The DNA read from the CDR3 is TGCAGTGCTAGAGTCCGGAACAGGGGGCGAGGGGATGAG.

This clone appeared many times. The observed sequence ends 3 residues before the CDR3 terminus, with the missing tail filled in from the germline J gene. This rearrangement joins TRBV6-1 to TRBJ1-2; 7 nucleotides match TRBD1. J lost 4 bases, V lost 2 bases, and 13 bases had no gene match. The V gene's germline CDR1 is MNHNS and CDR2 SASEGT. This CDR3 contains 17 residues. The part of the CDR3 DNA that was read is TGTGCCAGCAGTGAAAATAGTGGAGGGGGCGGAATCTATGGC. It codes for CASSENSGGGGIYG. The entire CDR3 reads CASSENSGGGGIYGYTF.

This clone has ten or more counts. The read is 3 residues too short to cover the CDR3 end, so that end is filled in from the germline J gene. V and J are TRBV19 and TRBJ2-1, with 10 bases aligning to TRBD2. The germline V gene encodes CDR1 LNHDA and CDR2 SQIVND (reference sequence). There are 14 residues in the CDR3. V lost 4 bases, J lost 9 bases, and 6 bases stayed unmatched. The chain's CDR3 is CASSRLAGESEQFF. The part of the CDR3 DNA that was read is TGTGCCAGTAGTAGGCTAGCGGGAGAATCTGAG.

This clone was observed many times. The read gets to within 3 residues of the CDR3 end, and the germline J gene fills in the rest. V and J are TRBV20-1 and TRBJ2-4; a possible D gene is TRBD1 (6 bases). Germline CDR1 reads DFQATT; CDR2 reads SNEGSKA (reference sequence). Between the trimmed V and J ends, which lost 6 bases and 0 bases, there was a span of 15 bases. CDR3 length equals 15 residues. CDR3 loop: CSAASEQGAKNIQYF. The CDR3 DNA, read in part, is TGCAGTGCCGCCTCAGAACAGGGAGCCAAAAACATT.

This clone has ten or more counts. The sequenced fragment ends 3 residues before the CDR3 boundary, so the rest is inferred from the germline J gene. The rearrangement joins TRBV6-4 to TRBJ1-5; 10 positions agree with TRBD1. The CDR3 length is 14 residues. The germline gives CDR1 MRHNA, CDR2 SNTAGT. J was trimmed by 6 bases and V by 3 bases; bases with no gene match: 2. The CDR3: CASSEGTGVQPQHF. The sequenced CDR3 bases are TGTGCCAGCAGTGAAGGGACAGGGGTTCAGCCC.

The table lists this clone with many counts. Read sequence stops 3 residues before the CDR3 end, and the germline J gene provides the missing end. This rearrangement joins TRBV5-6 to TRBJ1-1, with 9 bases matching TRBD1. Germline CDR1 reads SGHDT; CDR2 reads YYEEEE. This CDR3 spans 15 amino acids. V dropped 4 bases and J dropped 3; count of bases not matched to a gene: 7. The CDR3 DNA, read in part, is TGTGCCAGCAGCCTACTCCGGGACAGGGACACTGAA. Residues: CASSLLRDRDTE. The full CDR3 sequence reads CASSLLRDRDTEAFF.

This clone has at least ten counts. Partial CDR3 DNA: TGCGCCAGTAGCAAAAACTATGGC. This gives the protein CASSKNYG. The entire CDR3 protein is CASSKNYGYTF. The chain links TRBV10-1 to TRBJ1-2; D is undetermined. The read halts 3 residues ahead of the CDR3 end, with the missing end drawn from the germline J gene. Trimming took off 9 bases at V and 2 bases at J, with 7 bases between the two ends. The germline gives CDR1 WNHNN, CDR2 SYGVQD (reference sequence). The CDR3 is made up of 11 amino acids.

This clone was detected many times. CDR3 loop: CAWSPVGTAYSPLHF. The covered CDR3 bases are TGTGCCTGGAGTCCCGTTGGGACAGCTTATTCACCC. The gene calls are TRBV30 and TRBJ1-6, with TRBD1 identical over 7 bases. The sequence runs out 3 residues before the end of the CDR3; the remainder is reconstructed from the germline J gene. Germline V gene sequence: CDR1 GTSNPN, CDR2 SVGIG (reference sequence). V shed 2 bases, J shed 8 bases, and the junction held 9 bases outside the gene matches. CDR3 length equals 15 residues.

This clone was detected ten times or more. Read coverage stops 3 residues before the CDR3 terminus; the germline J gene supplies the remainder. The chain recombines TRBV14 with TRBJ2-3; no firm D call. CDR1 is SGHDN and CDR2 is FVKESK in the germline V gene. This CDR3 is built from 11 residues. V was pared by 3 bases and J by 6 bases, with 4 bases between. CDR3 region: CASSHRDTQYF. The CDR3 DNA, read in part, is TGTGCCAGCAGCCACAGGGATACG.

This clone was seen ten or more times. Sequencing ends 3 residues short of the CDR3 end; the germline J gene provides the rest. The V gene is TRBV6-1, the J gene TRBJ2-7; possibly TRBD2 for D (5 bases). The length of the CDR3 is 15 residues. Germline-derived CDR1 and CDR2 are MNHNS and SASEGT. Trimming removed 0 bases at V and 4 bases at J, with 13 bases between. The CDR3 loop is CASSEAAWSGYEQYF. The CDR3 DNA, read in part, is TGTGCCAGCAGTGAAGCGGCCTGGAGCGGATACGAG.